Each of the 32 T cell receptor beta chains below was sequenced from the same sample in a study of T cell repertoires in cytomegalovirus infection. MiXCR was run by TCRdb on the reads, yielding one entry per CDR3 protein. Of hundreds of thousands of distinct CDR3 sequences listed, 6% to 8% are singletons. Sequencing input: PBMCs. The receptor set was obtained from a human donor in good health (CMV status not recorded). Some clones in this sample may be carry-over from other donors' samples.

At least ten counts were recorded for this clonotype. J is TRBJ2-5 and V is TRBV29-1; 7 bases align to TRBD2. With V trimmed by 3 bases and J by 2 bases, 0 bases remained unmatched. CDR3 size: 12 residues. The germline gives CDR1 SQVTM, CDR2 ANQGSEA. CDR3 nucleotide sequence: TGCAGCGTTGAGGGGGGGCAAGAGACCCAGTACTTC. Translated: CSVEGGQETQYF.

This clonotype was observed at least ten times. The chain uses TRBV7-8 and TRBJ1-4; tentatively, D is TRBD1 (5 bases). The germline gives CDR1 SGHVS, CDR2 FQNEAQ. CDR3 length: 17 amino acids. V was cut by 5 bases and J by 8 bases, with 24 bases left in between. The CDR3 bases are TGTGCCAGCAGCCGTACCCCAACGGGGAGGGGAGGCGAAAAACTGTTTTTT. Its protein product is CASSRTPTGRGGEKLFF.

This clonotype was observed at least ten times. The V and J genes are TRBV28 and TRBJ1-4, with unresolved D. Germline CDR1 and CDR2: MDHEN and SYDVKM. V lost 7 bases and J lost 4, with 16 bases in between. The CDR3 has 15 amino acids. The DNA for the CDR3 is TGTGCCAGCACCCTCCAGCCGGGAGGTAATGAAAAACTGTTTTTT. This translates into CASTLQPGGNEKLFF. Supplemented by reference TRBV28 and TRBJ1-4, the full variable domain reads DVKVTQSSRYLVKRTGEKVFLECVQDMDHENMFWYRQDPGLGLRLIYFSYDVKMKEKGDIPEGYSVSREKKERFSLILESASTNQTSMYLCASTLQPGGNEKLFFGSGTQLSVL.

This clonotype was detected ten times or more. The gene calls are TRBV11-2 and TRBJ1-4; D might be TRBD1 (5 bases). The CDR3 totals 14 residues. Trimming shortened V by 1 base and J by 4 bases, and 7 bases separated the two germline ends. CDR1 SGHAT and CDR2 FQNNGV come from the germline V gene. This chain's CDR3 is CASSLGGDNEKLFF. In DNA form, the CDR3 reads TGTGCCAGCAGCTTAGGGGGGGATAATGAAAAACTGTTTTTT.

As to this clonotype: A read error is possible here, since a much larger clone lies one base away. J is TRBJ2-7 and V is TRBV20-1; D assignment may be TRBD1 or TRBD2 (5 bases each). This CDR3 is built from 13 residues. V lost 0 bases and J 9 bases, leaving 15 bases between the germline ends. CDR1 and CDR2 from the germline V gene are DFQATT and SNEGSKA (reference sequence). Here the CDR3 DNA reads TGCAGTGCTAGAGATGGGGGAGCCCGAGTGCAGTACTTC. Translation: CSARDGGARVQYF.

This clonotype has a count of ten or more. This chain uses TRBV7-3 with TRBJ1-1; D perhaps matches TRBD1 (5 bases). Germline CDR1 and CDR2: SGHTA and FQGTGA. V was cut by 1 base and J by 4 bases, with 13 bases left in between. The CDR3 extends over 15 amino acids. The CDR3 loop is CASSLNRVGATEAFF. The DNA for the CDR3 is TGTGCCAGCAGCTTAAATCGGGTCGGGGCCACTGAAGCTTTCTTT.

This chain connects TRBV7-9 to TRBJ2-3, with 11 nucleotides matching TRBD2. CDR3 length: 16 residues. J gave up 2 bases and V 1 base, and 2 bases lay outside the gene matches. Germline CDR1 is SEHNR and CDR2 is FQNEAQ (reference sequence). CDR3 bases: TGTGCCAGCAGCTTAGGACTAGCGGGGAACACAGATACGCAGTATTTT. Its protein is CASSLGLAGNTDTQYF.

About this clonotype: This sequence may be a read error, since a much larger clone differs from it by one base. CDR3 bases: TGTGACAGCAGTCCAAACGGCGGCAGCCACAATGAGCAGTTCTTC. Translation: CDSSPNGGSHNEQFF. The chain combines TRBV6-5 with TRBJ2-1, with D uncertain. The CDR3 consists of 15 residues. The germline CDR1 and CDR2 sequences are MNHEY and SVGAGI.

This clonotype was found many times. This chain joins TRBV3-1 and TRBJ1-1; tentatively, D is TRBD1 (5 bases). This CDR3 spans 15 amino acids. From germline, CDR1 is LGHDT and CDR2 YNNKEL (reference sequence). The V end lost 2 bases, the J end lost 3 bases, and 13 bases lay between the germline ends. CDR3 amino acids: CASSQNLMGDTEAFF. DNA of the CDR3: TGTGCCAGCAGCCAAAACCTTATGGGGGACACTGAAGCTTTCTTT.

This clonotype was detected many times. The chain joins TRBV4-3 to TRBJ1-4; D is uncertain. Germline CDR1 LGHNA, CDR2 YSLEER. V was pared by 0 bases and J by 5 bases, with 7 bases between. The CDR3 totals 14 residues. CDR3: CASSQEGSNEKLFF. In nucleotides, the CDR3 is TGCGCCAGCAGCCAAGAAGGTTCAAATGAAAAACTGTTTTTT.

This clonotype was seen many times. The V and J genes are TRBV20-1 and TRBJ1-6; D gene uncertain. This CDR3 spans 14 amino acids. V was cut by 6 bases and J by 10 bases, with 19 bases left in between. Germline CDR1 is DFQATT and CDR2 is SNEGSKA (reference sequence). CDR3 bases: TGCAGTGCCCGCCGGGAGGGAGCTGAATCACCCCTCCACTTT. Its translation is CSARREGAESPLHF.

At least ten counts were recorded for this clonotype. For the CDR3, the DNA is TGTGCCAGCAGTTACTCGTTGGGACAAGGGAGGACTGAAGCTTTCTTT. It is translated as CASSYSLGQGRTEAFF. This rearrangement joins TRBV6-2 or TRBV6-3 to TRBJ1-1, with D perhaps matching TRBD1 (6 bases). Germline lookup yields CDR1 MNHEY and CDR2 SVGEGT. Trimming removed 0 bases at V and 5 bases at J, with 16 bases between. The CDR3 is 16 residues long.

The sample holds many counts of this clonotype. The rearrangement joins TRBV20-1 to TRBJ1-6; 8 nucleotides line up with TRBD1. The CDR3 is 13 residues long. V shed 6 bases, J shed 10 bases, and the junction held 8 bases outside the gene matches. Germline values: CDR1 DFQATT, CDR2 SNEGSKA (reference sequence). CDR3 in DNA: TGCAGTGCCAATAGGACAGGGCACTCACCCCTCCACTTT. This codes for CSANRTGHSPLHF.

In this sample, this clonotype turned up many times. This rearrangement joins TRBV6-2 or TRBV6-3 to TRBJ1-5; a weak D match, TRBD1 (5 bases). This CDR3 spans 13 amino acids. Trimming pared 4 bases from V and 8 bases from J, leaving 12 bases between. Germline V gene sequence: CDR1 MNHEY, CDR2 SVGEGT. The CDR3 DNA is TGTGCCAGCAGTTTGCAGGGATTCAAGCCCCAGCATTTT. Protein product: CASSLQGFKPQHF.

This clonotype was picked up many times. This chain joins TRBV9 and TRBJ2-3, with D uncertain. The CDR3 is made up of 14 amino acids. V lost 0 bases and J 2 bases, leaving 7 bases between the germline ends. The germline gives CDR1 SGDLS, CDR2 YYNGEE. The CDR3 DNA is TGTGCCAGCAGCGTAGTTTCCTCCACAGATACGCAGTATTTT. Encoded protein: CASSVVSSTDTQYF.

This clonotype showed up many times. The chain carries TRBV4-2 and TRBJ2-7, with TRBD1 matching 8 bases. Per the germline V gene, CDR1 is LGHNA and CDR2 is YNFKEQ. V dropped 1 base and J dropped 2; count of bases not matched to a gene: 10. This CDR3 region has 17 residues. CDR3 region: CASSQGRGQGGTYEQYF. CDR3 bases: TGTGCCAGCAGCCAAGGCCGTGGACAGGGAGGTACCTACGAGCAGTACTTC.

The chain is built from TRBV20-1 and TRBJ1-2; TRBD1 agrees at 7 bases. The junction had 3 bases not matched to a gene; V was cut back by 3 bases and J by 2 bases. Germline V CDR1 and CDR2: DFQATT, SNEGSKA (reference sequence). CDR3 length equals 13 residues. The CDR3 sequence is CSASSGGNYGYTF. CDR3 DNA sequence: TGCAGTGCTAGTTCAGGGGGAAACTATGGCTACACCTTC.

This clonotype was observed many times. The chain employs TRBV2 and TRBJ2-2; TRBD1 aligns across 7 bases. CDR3 length: 17 residues. Germline lookup yields CDR1 SNHLY and CDR2 FYNNEI. V gave up 7 bases and J gave up 7 bases; unmatched junction bases: 18. CDR3 DNA sequence: TGTGCCAGCAACCACCCTGGACAGGCGGTCCTCGGCGGGGAGCTGTTTTTT. Encoded protein: CASNHPGQAVLGGELFF.

This clonotype was found many times. V and J are TRBV9 and TRBJ1-1; 9 nucleotides match TRBD1. Germline assignment: CDR1 SGDLS and CDR2 YYNGEE. The CDR3 extends over 15 amino acids. J was trimmed by 2 bases and V by 3 bases; bases with no gene match: 5. CDR3 DNA sequence: TGTGCCAGCAGCGAGGGACAGGGTATAAACACTGAAGCTTTCTTT. Protein sequence: CASSEGQGINTEAFF.

This clonotype was counted many times. Here the CDR3 reads CASSRSQDQPQHF. The DNA of the CDR3 is TGTGCCAGCAGCCGTTCACAGGATCAGCCCCAGCATTTT. The chain combines TRBV7-2 with TRBJ1-5, with D perhaps TRBD1 (5 bases). Germline CDR1 reads SGHTA; CDR2 reads FQGNSA. With 5 bases removed from V and 5 bases from J, the gap between germline ends came to 10 bases. This CDR3 is built from 13 residues. Full variable domain (remainder filled in from reference TRBV7-2 and TRBJ1-5): GAGVSQSPSNKVTEKGKDVELRCDPISGHTALYWYRQSLGQGLEFLIYFQGNSAPDKSGLPSDRFSAERTGGSVSTLTIQRTQQEDSAVYLCASSRSQDQPQHFGDGTRLSIL.

This clonotype has at least ten counts. V and J are TRBV28 and TRBJ1-3; D call uncertain. The CDR3 is 13 amino acids. Trimming stripped 3 bases from V and 7 bases from J, with 10 bases between. Germline CDR1 and CDR2: MDHEN and SYDVKM. The CDR3 is CASSLGQLNTIYF. The CDR3 DNA reads as TGTGCCAGCAGTTTGGGCCAGCTTAACACCATATATTTT.

Many counts were recorded for this clonotype. The chain couples TRBV29-1 to TRBJ1-3; no definite D call. CDR3 length equals 12 residues. From germline, CDR1 is SQVTM and CDR2 ANQGSEA. V was shortened by 3 bases and J by 1 base, with 4 bases between the two germline ends. For the CDR3, the DNA is TGCAGCGTTGATTTGTCTGGAAACACCATATATTTT. It encodes CSVDLSGNTIYF.

This clonotype was recorded many times. The V gene is TRBV28, the J gene TRBJ1-5; the D gene is possibly TRBD1 (6 bases). Germline loops: CDR1 MDHEN, CDR2 SYDVKM. The length of the CDR3 is 16 residues. V shed 1 base and J shed 3 bases, with 13 bases lying between them. CDR3 coding DNA: TGTGCCAGCAGTTTATCCAGTAGGACAGTCAATCAGCCCCAGCATTTT. Protein sequence: CASSLSSRTVNQPQHF.

The table lists this clonotype with many counts. This chain connects TRBV29-1 to TRBJ2-7; the D gene is possibly TRBD2 (6 bases). In germline, CDR1 is SQVTM, CDR2 ANQGSEA. The CDR3 totals 13 residues. Trimming took 4 bases from V and 4 from J, leaving 14 bases between them. The DNA for the CDR3 is TGCAGCGTTGCTCATATGGGGGGATACGAGCAGTACTTC. Its protein is CSVAHMGGYEQYF.

This clonotype was detected only a few times. This chain connects TRBV7-2 to TRBJ2-2; weak D call: TRBD2 (7 bases). V was clipped by 3 bases and J by 7 bases, with 15 bases between them. The CDR3 runs to 15 residues. Germline lookup yields CDR1 SGHTA and CDR2 FQGNSA. The CDR3 loop is CASSLRGGLNGELFF. CDR3 in DNA: TGTGCCAGCAGCTTGAGGGGGGGCCTAAACGGGGAGCTGTTTTTT.

This clonotype was recorded many times. V usage is TRBV10-3 and J usage is TRBJ2-5; a weak D match, TRBD2 (5 bases). V dropped 4 bases and J dropped 5 bases, with 5 bases sitting between them. The CDR3 contains 11 residues. Germline V CDR1 and CDR2: ENHRY, SYGVKD. As DNA, the CDR3 is TGTGCCATCAGTGGCGGGGAGACCCAGTACTTC. Protein sequence: CAISGGETQYF.

The table lists this clonotype with many counts. The chain links TRBV7-2 to TRBJ1-1; 11 nucleotides line up with TRBD1. The CDR3 has 13 residues. The ends lost 6 bases at V and 10 bases at J; junction bases unmatched: 7. Germline lookup yields CDR1 SGHTA and CDR2 FQGNSA. The CDR3 loop reads CASRKGQGAGAFF. The CDR3, as DNA: TGTGCCAGCAGGAAAGGACAGGGGGCGGGAGCTTTCTTT.

This clonotype has ten or more counts. The chain has TRBV7-9 and TRBJ2-7, with D tentatively TRBD1 (5 bases). V was shortened by 2 bases and J by 3 bases, with 8 bases between the two germline ends. CDR1 is SEHNR, CDR2 FQNEAQ, per germline (reference sequence). This CDR3 comprises 13 residues. The chain's CDR3 is CASSLPTDYEQYF. The CDR3 nucleotides are TGTGCCAGCAGCTTACCGACAGACTACGAGCAGTACTTC.

The chain carries TRBV20-1 and TRBJ2-5; D remains unclear. Germline values: CDR1 DFQATT, CDR2 SNEGSKA (reference sequence). The germline V and J ends were trimmed by 5 bases and 2 bases, with 15 bases remaining between them. The CDR3 sequence is 14 residues long. This chain's CDR3 is CSALKSLGQETQYF. Here the CDR3 DNA reads TGCAGTGCTCTCAAGTCTTTAGGGCAAGAGACCCAGTACTTC.

This clonotype was found many times. The chain joins TRBV14 to TRBJ1-3; TRBD1 aligns across 8 bases. The CDR3 extends over 17 amino acids. V shed 4 bases, J shed 0 bases, and the junction held 8 bases outside the gene matches. Germline CDR1 and CDR2: SGHDN and FVKESK. CDR3 coding DNA: TGTGCCAGCAGCCCCACAGGGGGTCTTAACTCTGGAAACACCATATATTTT. It is translated as CASSPTGGLNSGNTIYF. Full variable domain (rest looked up from reference TRBV14 and TRBJ1-3): EAGVTQFPSHSVIEKGQTVTLRCDPISGHDNLYWYRRVMGKEIKFLLHFVKESKQDESGMPNNRFLAERTGGTYSTLKVQPAELEDSGVYFCASSPTGGLNSGNTIYFGEGSWLTVV.

This clonotype was seen ten or more times. The chain has TRBV7-2 and TRBJ1-1; D unclear. The CDR3 spans 13 residues. Germline V lookup: CDR1 SGHTA, CDR2 FQGNSA. V lost 1 base to trimming and J lost 14 bases, with 17 bases between them. The CDR3 sequence is CASSLEGLPFSFF. CDR3 nucleotides: TGTGCCAGCAGCTTAGAGGGCCTACCTTTTTCGTTCTTT.

A note on this clonotype: A read error may be the cause here, since a much bigger clone is one base away. V and J are TRBV20-1 and TRBJ2-1; 15 bases align to TRBD2. Germline loops: CDR1 DFQATT, CDR2 SNEGSKA (reference sequence). This CDR3 comprises 16 residues. For the CDR3, the DNA is TGCTGTGCGGGACTAGCGGGGGGCTGGAAGGGCAATGAGCAGTTCTTC. Encoded protein: CCAGLAGGWKGNEQFF.